Listed here are 14 T cell receptor beta chains from one sample, sequenced in a study of blood T cell repertoires in COVID-19. Profiled with immunoSEQ multiplex PCR; TCRdb holds only in-frame clones, not every one. The top ten clones hold about 4% of a sample with 200,000 to 250,000 clones, 84% of them seen once. The source material was peripheral blood. The receptors originated from a man aged 50 to 60 with acute or convalescent COVID-19.

The J gene is TRBJ2-2, the V gene TRBV11-2; D unresolved. The germline CDR1 and CDR2 sequences are SGHAT and FQNNGV. The CDR3 totals 16 residues. V lost 0 bases and J lost 3, with 11 bases in between. CDR3 DNA sequence: TGTGCCAGCAGCTTAGAGCTCAGGTATTACACCGGGGAGCTGTTTTTT. It specifies CASSLELRYYTGELFF.

The chain joins TRBV2 to TRBJ1-5, with 9 nucleotides matching TRBD1. The CDR3 is 17 residues long. Unmatched junction bases numbered 16, after V lost 6 bases and J lost 7 bases. In germline, CDR1 is SNHLY, CDR2 FYNNEI. This chain's CDR3 is CASSYPPGTGTRQPQHF. CDR3 bases: TGTGCCAGCAGCTACCCCCCCGGGACAGGGACGAGACAGCCCCAGCATTTT.

The V and J genes are TRBV27 and TRBJ1-1; D might be TRBD1 (6 bases). This CDR3 is built from 14 residues. Germline V CDR1 and CDR2: MNHEY, SMNVEV (reference sequence). Between the trimmed V and J ends, which lost 6 bases and 2 bases, there was a span of 13 bases. CDR3 bases: TGTGCCAGCAGGTTCACAGGGCCCAACACTGAAGCTTTCTTT. Translating it yields CASRFTGPNTEAFF.

The chain uses TRBV6-6 and TRBJ1-2, with TRBD1 as a possible D gene (5 bases). CDR1 and CDR2 from the germline V gene are MNHNY and SVGAGI (reference sequence). This CDR3 is built from 14 residues. V lost 6 bases, J lost 6 bases, and 17 bases lay in between. CDR3 region: CASSSLGGADGYTF. The CDR3 DNA reads as TGTGCCAGCAGCTCGTTGGGTGGGGCGGATGGCTACACCTTC.

The rearrangement links TRBV28 to TRBJ2-2; tentatively, D is TRBD2 (6 bases). Germline CDR1 MDHEN, CDR2 SYDVKM. Between the trimmed V and J ends, which lost 5 bases and 6 bases, there was a span of 19 bases. The CDR3 is made up of 16 amino acids. CDR3 sequence reads: CASSPTGGLPAGELFF. CDR3 in DNA: TGTGCCAGCAGTCCTACCGGGGGACTTCCGGCCGGGGAGCTGTTTTTT.

This clone was recorded a few times. The rearrangement joins TRBV28 to TRBJ1-1; D uncertain. The CDR3 has 13 amino acids. V was shortened by 2 bases and J by 11 bases, with 15 bases between the two germline ends. The germline gives CDR1 MDHEN, CDR2 SYDVKM. CDR3: CASSLEAFVFAFF. The DNA of the CDR3 is TGTGCCAGCAGTTTAGAAGCATTTGTGTTTGCTTTCTTT.

The chain links TRBV10-3 to TRBJ2-6; TRBD2 matches at 7 bases. J lost 0 bases, V lost 11 bases, and 7 bases had no gene match. The CDR3 runs to 15 residues. Germline-derived CDR1 and CDR2 are ENHRY and SYGVKD. CDR3 coding DNA: TGTGCCTCACTAGCGACGAGCTCTGGGGCCAACGTCCTGACTTTC. It is translated as CASLATSSGANVLTF.

V is TRBV28 and J is TRBJ1-2; no firm D call. The V gene lost 10 bases and the J gene lost 6 bases, with 15 bases spanning the gap. Germline assignment: CDR1 MDHEN and CDR2 SYDVKM. The CDR3 spans 12 residues. In DNA, the CDR3 is TGTGCCACCCCGGGCGGGTATCATGGCTACACCTTC. Its protein is CATPGGYHGYTF.

The genes are TRBV10-3 and TRBJ1-1; 8 positions agree with TRBD1. V gave up 6 bases and J gave up 3 bases; unmatched junction bases: 12. The CDR3 consists of 16 residues. From germline, CDR1 is ENHRY and CDR2 SYGVKD. CDR3 DNA: TGTGCCATCAGATGGACAGGGCGAGGTGGATACACTGAAGCTTTCTTT. Its protein product is CAIRWTGRGGYTEAFF.

The rearrangement joins TRBV5-1 to TRBJ2-7; weak D call: TRBD1 (5 bases). The V end lost 4 bases, the J end lost 2 bases, and 13 bases lay between the germline ends. Germline assignment: CDR1 SGHRS and CDR2 YFSETQ. CDR3 length: 14 residues. CDR3 region: CASSVDRGPYEQYF. The CDR3, as DNA: TGCGCCAGCAGCGTCGATAGGGGCCCCTACGAGCAGTACTTC.

This clone came up a few times. This rearrangement joins TRBV7-9 to TRBJ1-2; the D gene is possibly TRBD1 (6 bases). Trimming took 9 bases from V and 3 from J, leaving 23 bases between them. CDR1 and CDR2 (germline): SEHNR, FQNEAQ (reference sequence). The CDR3 has 16 amino acids. The DNA of the CDR3 is TGTGCCAGTCACGGGGGGGCCCTAATCGGCTACTATGGCTACACCTTC. The encoded protein is CASHGGALIGYYGYTF.

The chain uses TRBV10-3 and TRBJ2-6; 7 bases are shared with TRBD1. Germline CDR1 and CDR2: ENHRY and SYGVKD. J lost 4 bases, V lost 7 bases, and 7 bases had no gene match. CDR3 size: 15 residues. CDR3: CAITEQGTGANVLTF. CDR3 in DNA: TGTGCCATCACCGAACAGGGGACCGGGGCCAACGTCCTGACTTTC.

V usage is TRBV7-9 and J usage is TRBJ1-1; possibly TRBD1 for D (5 bases). Trimming removed 5 bases from V and 7 bases from J, with 14 bases in between. CDR1 is SEHNR and CDR2 is FQNEAQ in the germline V gene (reference sequence). The CDR3 is 13 residues long. The CDR3 nucleotides are TGTGCCAGCAGCCCCCGGGAGGGGCTTGAAGCTTTCTTT. Translating gives CASSPREGLEAFF.

The V call is TRBV3-1 (or the pseudogene TRBV3-2), the J call TRBJ2-7; 12 bases are a match to TRBD2. V dropped 1 base and J dropped 7; count of bases not matched to a gene: 5. This CDR3 is built from 15 residues. Germline V lookup: CDR1 LGHDT, CDR2 YNNKEL (reference sequence). The CDR3 DNA reads TGTGCCAGCAGCCAAGGGTCTAGCGGGAGGGGGGAGCAGTACTTC. It codes for CASSQGSSGRGEQYF.